A single sample is the source of the 14 T cell receptor beta chains below, sequenced in a study of PD-1 blockade in classical Hodgkin lymphoma. Time point in this sample: cycle 4 day 1 (C4D1), after 5 to 7 weeks of nivolumab. There was relapse after autologous stem cell transplantation in every patient, and there was variation in brentuximab vedotin exposure. Researchers used magnetic negative selection to pull out pure CD4+ T cells from thawed PBMCs. Method: immunoSEQ multiplex PCR; TCRdb's copy keeps in-frame clones and lacks some. The sample includes 15,000 to 20,000 clones, about three quarters of them seen just once. The material sequenced was CD4+ T cells from blood, taken before the fourth cycle of nivolumab. The receptors were gathered from a human donor with classical Hodgkin lymphoma.

The chain has TRBV6-6 and TRBJ2-1, with 12 bases that match TRBD2. CDR3 length equals 15 residues. CDR1 and CDR2 from the germline V gene are MNHNY and SVGAGI (reference sequence). Germline trimming cut 2 bases from V and 8 bases from J; bases unmatched to any gene: 4. CDR3 nucleotide sequence: TGTGCCAGCAGTTACCTAGCGGGAGGGTGGGATGAGCAGTTCTTC. This translates into CASSYLAGGWDEQFF.

The V gene is TRBV28, the J gene TRBJ2-5; no reliable D call. In germline, CDR1 is MDHEN, CDR2 SYDVKM. V shed 5 bases and J shed 0 bases, with 22 bases lying between them. The length of the CDR3 is 18 residues. CDR3 nucleotide sequence: TGTGCCAGCAGTAACCTTCCTTTCGGGCCGGCAAACCAAGAGACCCAGTACTTC. It translates to CASSNLPFGPANQETQYF.

The chain carries TRBV18 and TRBJ1-3; D ambiguous. From germline, CDR1 is KGHSH and CDR2 LQKENI. The CDR3 runs 16 residues. Trimming cost V 6 bases and J 0 bases, with 15 bases left between them. CDR3 in DNA: TGTGCCAGCTCCCCTAAAAGGTCCAGCTCTGGAAACACCATATATTTT. This sequence encodes CASSPKRSSSGNTIYF.

This chain links TRBV5-1 with TRBJ2-1; 7 bases map to TRBD2. CDR3 length: 16 amino acids. Trimming took 2 bases from V and 2 from J; bases not matched to a gene: 7. In germline, CDR1 is SGHRS, CDR2 YFSETQ. The CDR3, as DNA: TGCGCCAGCAGCTTCCGCCTAGCGGCCACCTACAATGAGCAGTTCTTC. Translated: CASSFRLAATYNEQFF. Using reference TRBV5-1 and TRBJ2-1 for the parts outside the CDR3, the full variable domain is KAGVTQTPRYLIKTRGQQVTLSCSPISGHRSVSWYQQTPGQGLQFLFEYFSETQRNKGNFPGRFSGRQFSNSRSEMNVSTLELGDSALYLCASSFRLAATYNEQFFGPGTRLTVL.

In its sample, this clone was seen a few times. The chain recombines TRBV6-1 with TRBJ1-4; D possibly corresponds to TRBD1 (6 bases). V lost 9 bases, J lost 4 bases, and 9 bases lay in between. Germline values: CDR1 MNHNS, CDR2 SASEGT. The CDR3 is 12 residues long. CDR3 residues: CASRTVNEKLFF. The CDR3 nucleotides are TGTGCCAGTCGGACAGTTAATGAAAAACTGTTTTTT.

Notes on this clone: The same CDR3 arises from other DNA sequences in this sample as well. This chain links TRBV9 with TRBJ2-3, with 7 nucleotides matching TRBD2. Germline V CDR1 and CDR2: SGDLS, YYNGEE. The CDR3 sequence is 15 residues long. Trimming removed 0 bases from V and 1 base from J; junction bases left unmatched: 2. CDR3 protein: CASSVGGGGTDTQYF. DNA of the CDR3: TGTGCCAGCAGCGTAGGCGGGGGTGGCACAGATACGCAGTATTTT.

This chain uses TRBV9 with TRBJ1-3; no firm D call. In germline, CDR1 is SGDLS, CDR2 YYNGEE. The V end was cut by 4 bases, the J end by 3 bases, with 11 bases between. CDR3 length equals 14 residues. Written as DNA, the CDR3 is TGTGCCAGCAGCTTCGGACTAATTGGAAACACCATATATTTT. This encodes CASSFGLIGNTIYF. Drawing the rest from reference TRBV9 and TRBJ1-3, the complete variable domain is DSGVTQTPKHLITATGQRVTLRCSPRSGDLSVYWYQQSLDQGLQFLIQYYNGEERAKGNILERFSAQQFPDLHSELNLSSLELGDSALYFCASSFGLIGNTIYFGEGSWLTVV.

The CDR3 spells CASSLAKGASSYEQYV. CDR3 bases: TGCGCCAGCAGCTTGGCTAAGGGGGCGAGCTCCTACGAGCAGTACGTC. V usage is TRBV5-1 and J usage is TRBJ2-7; TRBD1 agrees at 7 bases. CDR1 is SGHRS and CDR2 is YFSETQ in the germline V gene. V lost 0 bases to trimming and J lost 0 bases; unmatched junction nucleotides: 6. The CDR3 has 16 amino acids.

V usage is TRBV7-8 and J usage is TRBJ1-2; perhaps TRBD1 as D (5 bases). The CDR3 is made up of 18 amino acids. V was pared by 1 base and J by 0 bases, with 18 bases between. Germline loops: CDR1 SGHVS, CDR2 FQNEAQ. This CDR3 is CASSLVVTARFSNYGYTF. CDR3 nucleotides: TGTGCCAGCAGCTTAGTGGTGACAGCACGATTTTCTAACTATGGCTACACCTTC.

The chain carries TRBV9 and TRBJ2-5, with 14 bases aligning to TRBD2. The CDR3 is 18 amino acids. The germline gives CDR1 SGDLS, CDR2 YYNGEE. The V segment lost 0 bases and the J segment 1 base; nucleotides outside the gene matches: 5. This CDR3 reads CASSVGLAGGPGQETQYF. CDR3 sequence (DNA): TGTGCCAGCAGCGTAGGACTAGCGGGGGGGCCTGGCCAAGAGACCCAGTACTTC.

The chain joins TRBV5-4 to TRBJ2-5; maybe TRBD2 (6 bases). CDR1 SGHNT and CDR2 YYREEE come from the germline V gene (reference sequence). V lost 3 bases and J 3 bases, leaving 12 bases between the germline ends. This CDR3 comprises 14 residues. This chain's CDR3 is CASSSGRREETQYF. Written as DNA, the CDR3 is TGTGCCAGCAGCTCGGGGAGGCGGGAAGAGACCCAGTACTTC.

The V gene is TRBV6-5, the J gene TRBJ2-2, with 8 bases matching TRBD2. V shed 8 bases and J 4 bases; nucleotides not matched to a gene: 9. This CDR3 contains 15 residues. Per germline, CDR1 MNHEY and CDR2 SVGAGI. The CDR3 DNA is TGTGCCAGCGGTCGTAGCGGGATAAGCACCGGGGAGCTGTTTTTT. Its protein is CASGRSGISTGELFF.

This clone was counted between two and nine times. J is TRBJ1-1 and V is TRBV16; 8 nucleotides agree with TRBD1. Germline assignment: CDR1 KGHSY and CDR2 FQNENV. This CDR3 has 13 amino acids. Germline trimming cut 6 bases from V and 1 base from J; bases unmatched to any gene: 1. This chain's CDR3 is CASSDRGNTEAFF. In nucleotides, the CDR3 is TGTGCCAGCAGTGACAGGGGGAACACTGAAGCTTTCTTT.

The CDR3 nucleotides read TGTGCCAGCAGCTTAACAGGGCTCGGGAATTCACCCCTCCACTTT. Its translation is CASSLTGLGNSPLHF. The chain couples TRBV4-2 to TRBJ1-6; tentative D call: TRBD1 (6 bases). With 5 bases removed from V and 7 bases from J, the gap between germline ends came to 15 bases. CDR1 is LGHNA, CDR2 YNFKEQ, per germline. The CDR3 covers 15 residues.